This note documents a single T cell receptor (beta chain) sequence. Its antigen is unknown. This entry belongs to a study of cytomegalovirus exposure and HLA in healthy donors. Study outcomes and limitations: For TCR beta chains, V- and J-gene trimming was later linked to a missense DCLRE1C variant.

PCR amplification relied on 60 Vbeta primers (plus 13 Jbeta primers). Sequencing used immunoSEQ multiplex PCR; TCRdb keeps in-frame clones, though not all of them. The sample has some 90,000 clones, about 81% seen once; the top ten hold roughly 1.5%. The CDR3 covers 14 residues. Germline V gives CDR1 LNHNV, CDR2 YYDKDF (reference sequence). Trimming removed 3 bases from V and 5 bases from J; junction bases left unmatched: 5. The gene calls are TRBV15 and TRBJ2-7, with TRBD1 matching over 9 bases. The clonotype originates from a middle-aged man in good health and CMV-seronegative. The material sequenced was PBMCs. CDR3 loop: CATSRGQGRNEQYF. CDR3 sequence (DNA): TGTGCCACCAGCAGGGGACAGGGACGGAACGAGCAGTACTTC.